The present entry profiles one TCR beta chain with its context. The entry originates in a study of blood T cell repertoires in COVID-19. CDR1 is MNHNY, CDR2 SVGAGI, per germline (reference sequence). The CDR3 runs 15 residues. Trimming shortened V by 6 bases and J by 3 bases, and 15 bases separated the two germline ends. Here immunoSEQ multiplex PCR was the method, and the copy in TCRdb shows in-frame clones only, minus some. The repertoire consists of roughly 40,000 clones, with roughly 90% occurring once and the leading ten covering less than 7%. The specimen was peripheral blood. The chain uses TRBV6-6 and TRBJ2-4; possible D gene TRBD1, 6 bases. The TCR originated in a human donor in a cohort sampled during active COVID-19. The DNA for the CDR3 is TGTGCCAGCAGCTCCCAGGGGCTTGGCAAAAACATTCAGTACTTC. It codes for CASSSQGLGKNIQYF.